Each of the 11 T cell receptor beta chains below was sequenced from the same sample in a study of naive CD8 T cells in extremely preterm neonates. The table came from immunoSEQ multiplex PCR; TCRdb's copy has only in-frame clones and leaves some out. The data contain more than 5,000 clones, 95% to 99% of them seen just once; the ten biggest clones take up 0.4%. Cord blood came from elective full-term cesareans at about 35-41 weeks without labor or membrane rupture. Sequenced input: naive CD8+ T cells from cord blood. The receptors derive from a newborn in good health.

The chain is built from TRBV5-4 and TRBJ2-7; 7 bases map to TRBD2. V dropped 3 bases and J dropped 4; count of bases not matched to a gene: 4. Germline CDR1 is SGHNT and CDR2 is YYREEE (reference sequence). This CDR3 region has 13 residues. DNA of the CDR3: TGTGCCAGCAGCTGGGGACTACAGTACGAGCAGTACTTC. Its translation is CASSWGLQYEQYF. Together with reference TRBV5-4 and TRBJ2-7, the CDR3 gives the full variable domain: ETGVTQSPTHLIKTRGQQVTLRCSSQSGHNTVSWYQQALGQGPQFIFQYYREEENGRGNFPPRFSGLQFPNYSSELNVNALELDDSALYLCASSWGLQYEQYFGPGTRLTVT.

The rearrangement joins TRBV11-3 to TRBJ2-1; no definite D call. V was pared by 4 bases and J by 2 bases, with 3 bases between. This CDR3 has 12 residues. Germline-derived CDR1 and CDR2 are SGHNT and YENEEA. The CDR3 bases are TGTGCCAGCAGCTCCACCTACAATGAGCAGTTCTTC. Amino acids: CASSSTYNEQFF.

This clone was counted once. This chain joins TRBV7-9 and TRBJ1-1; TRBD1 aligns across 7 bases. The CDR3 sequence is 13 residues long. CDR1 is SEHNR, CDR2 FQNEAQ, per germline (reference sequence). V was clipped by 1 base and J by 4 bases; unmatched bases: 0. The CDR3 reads CASSLGQGTEAFF. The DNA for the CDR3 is TGTGCCAGCAGCTTAGGACAGGGCACTGAAGCTTTCTTT.

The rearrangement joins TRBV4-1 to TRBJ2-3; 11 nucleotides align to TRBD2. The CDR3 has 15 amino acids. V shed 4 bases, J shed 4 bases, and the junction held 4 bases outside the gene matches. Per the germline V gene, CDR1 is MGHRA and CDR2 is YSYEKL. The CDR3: CASSRKLAGADTQYF. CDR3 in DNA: TGCGCCAGCAGCCGCAAACTAGCGGGAGCAGATACGCAGTATTTT.

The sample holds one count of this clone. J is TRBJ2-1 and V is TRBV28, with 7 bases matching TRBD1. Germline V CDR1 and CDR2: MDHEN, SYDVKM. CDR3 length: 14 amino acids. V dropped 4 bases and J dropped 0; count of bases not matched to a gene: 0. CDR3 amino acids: CASSSGGSYNEQFF. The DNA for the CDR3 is TGTGCCAGCAGTTCAGGGGGCTCCTACAATGAGCAGTTCTTC.

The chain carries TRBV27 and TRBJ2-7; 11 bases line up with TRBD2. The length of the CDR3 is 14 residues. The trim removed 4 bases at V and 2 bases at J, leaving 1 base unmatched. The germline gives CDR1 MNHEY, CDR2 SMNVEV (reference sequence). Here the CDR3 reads CASSSGLAAYEQYF. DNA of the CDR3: TGTGCCAGCAGTTCGGGACTAGCGGCCTACGAGCAGTACTTC.

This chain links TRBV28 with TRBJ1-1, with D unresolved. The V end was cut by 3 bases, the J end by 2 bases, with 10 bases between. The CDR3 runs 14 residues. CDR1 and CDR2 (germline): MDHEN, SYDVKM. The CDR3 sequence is CASSLAAVNTEAFF. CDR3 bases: TGTGCCAGCAGTTTGGCCGCGGTCAACACTGAAGCTTTCTTT.

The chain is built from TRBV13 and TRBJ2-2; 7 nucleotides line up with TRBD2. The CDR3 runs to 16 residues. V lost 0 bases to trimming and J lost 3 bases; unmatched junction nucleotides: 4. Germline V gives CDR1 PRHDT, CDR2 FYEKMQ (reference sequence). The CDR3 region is CASSLGGGSHTGELFF. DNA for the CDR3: TGTGCCAGCAGCTTAGGAGGCGGGAGTCACACCGGGGAGCTGTTTTTT.

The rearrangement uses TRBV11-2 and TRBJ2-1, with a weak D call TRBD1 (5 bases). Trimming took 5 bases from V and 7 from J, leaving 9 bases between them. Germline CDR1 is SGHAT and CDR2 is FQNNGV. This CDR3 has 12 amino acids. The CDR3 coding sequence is TGTGCCAGCAGCCCAGGGTGGAATGAGCAGTTCTTC. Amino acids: CASSPGWNEQFF.

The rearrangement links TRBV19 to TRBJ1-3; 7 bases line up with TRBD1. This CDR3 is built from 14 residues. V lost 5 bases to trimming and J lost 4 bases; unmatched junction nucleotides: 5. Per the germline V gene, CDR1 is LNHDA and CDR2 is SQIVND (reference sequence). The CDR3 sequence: CASSQAGGGNTIYF. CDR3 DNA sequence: TGTGCCAGTAGTCAGGCAGGGGGAGGAAACACCATATATTTT.

In DNA, the CDR3 is TGCGCCAGCAGCCAAGATAGTGGCCTAGCGGGGGCCTTAGACGCAGATACGCAGTATTTT. This encodes CASSQDSGLAGALDADTQYF. The chain is built from TRBV4-3 and TRBJ2-3; TRBD2 matches at 10 bases. Trimming at V came to 0 bases and at J to 4 bases, leaving 16 bases not matched to a gene. CDR1 and CDR2 (germline): LGHNA, YSLEER. This CDR3 spans 20 amino acids.